This TCR beta chain was documented in a study of blood T cell repertoires in COVID-19. The data were produced by immunoSEQ multiplex PCR, yet TCRdb's version contains in-frame clones alone and is incomplete. The repertoire includes over 90,000 clones, roughly 85% of them detected once, and approximately 3% sits in the top ten. V lost 10 bases and J lost 1; bases outside the gene matches: 3. The CDR3 consists of 12 residues. Germline V gene sequence: CDR1 MNHEY, CDR2 SVGAGI. Sequencing input: peripheral blood. The receptor was derived from a man in his forties or fifties in a cohort sampled during active COVID-19. V is TRBV6-5 and J is TRBJ2-7, with TRBD1 matching over 8 bases. In nucleotides, the CDR3 is TGTGCCATCGACAGGGGTTCCTACGAGCAGTACTTC. Amino acid sequence: CAIDRGSYEQYF.